This T cell receptor beta chain was sequenced in a study of blood T cell repertoires in COVID-19. As for the study in general: Sample material is recorded as cDNA or gDNA derived from T cells, B-cell-depleted T cells, or PBMCs.

The germline V gene has CDR1 SGHVS and CDR2 FNYEAQ. The CDR3 runs 15 residues. The J segment lost 10 bases and the V segment lost 4 bases, leaving 7 bases of the junction unmatched. How the authors handled the data: Reference gene primer amplification yielded estimated nucleated cell counts. Repertoires were generated with immunoSEQ multiplex PCR, while TCRdb's copy carries only in-frame clones and drops some. That table is the source of V, J and clone size, and D and trimming were worked out from the DNA. The sample holds approximately 200,000 clones, around 79% seen once. Enrolment of Seattle patients took place during active infection, and they were followed longitudinally.

The chain is built from TRBV7-6 and TRBJ2-1; the match to TRBD2 covers 13 bases. Source material: peripheral blood. This clonotype was obtained from a woman in her thirties or forties with COVID-19, enrolled during active disease. CDR3 sequence: CASSSPGLAGNEQFF. DNA of the CDR3: TGTGCCAGCAGCTCTCCGGGACTAGCGGGAAACGAGCAGTTCTTC.